This T cell receptor (beta chain) was recovered during a study of T-cell reconstitution after alpha-beta-depleted transplantation in children. Whole-study findings and limits: The main origin of T-cell counts and diversity one year after transplant was newly produced T cells. As was reported, about two months after transplant, alpha-beta T cells came from several hundred expanded graft clones. Recipient T cells and thymic progenitors that survived were the source of the high TCRbeta diversity seen at day 60 in some patients.

About this clonotype itself: Its specificity is not known.

TCRbeta library preparation incorporated unique molecular identifiers. TCRdb itself ran the PCR reads through MiXCR, one entry per CDR3 protein. The sample contains fewer than 1 million distinct CDR3 sequences, less than 20% of which appear only once. This CDR3 contains 19 residues. The germline CDR1 and CDR2 sequences are ENHRY and SYGVKD. V lost 9 bases to trimming and J lost 3 bases; unmatched junction nucleotides: 22. The TCR was taken from a male patient between 10 and 17 years old who had a stem cell transplant for acute lymphoblastic leukemia, so the T cells may come from the graft donor. This sample comprised PBMCs, mostly from graft donor cells, obtained 360 days after TCRalphabeta/CD19-depleted stem cell transplant. The chain recombines TRBV10-3 with TRBJ2-7, with 11 bases that match TRBD2. The CDR3 nucleotides read TGTGCCATGGGGGGAAAGGTGATAGCGGGAGGGCCGCAATACTACGAGCAGTACTTC. Amino acids: CAMGGKVIAGGPQYYEQYF.